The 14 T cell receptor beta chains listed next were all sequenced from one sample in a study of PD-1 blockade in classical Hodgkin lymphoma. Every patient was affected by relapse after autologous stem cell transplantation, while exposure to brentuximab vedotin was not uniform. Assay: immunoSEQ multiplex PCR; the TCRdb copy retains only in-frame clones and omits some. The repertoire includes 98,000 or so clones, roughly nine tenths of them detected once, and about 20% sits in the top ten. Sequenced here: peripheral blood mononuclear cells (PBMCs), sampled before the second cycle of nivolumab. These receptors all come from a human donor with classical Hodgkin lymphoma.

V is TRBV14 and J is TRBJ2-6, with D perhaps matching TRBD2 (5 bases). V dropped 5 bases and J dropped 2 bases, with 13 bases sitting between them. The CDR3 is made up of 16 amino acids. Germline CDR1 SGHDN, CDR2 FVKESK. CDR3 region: CASSSGNLPGANVLTF. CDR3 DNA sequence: TGTGCCAGCAGCTCGGGGAACTTGCCTGGGGCCAACGTCCTGACTTTC.

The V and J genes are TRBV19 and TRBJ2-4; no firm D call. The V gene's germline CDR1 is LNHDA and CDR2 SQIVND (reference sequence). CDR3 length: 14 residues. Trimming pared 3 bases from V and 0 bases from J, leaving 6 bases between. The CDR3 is CASSISIAKNIQYF. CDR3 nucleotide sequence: TGTGCCAGTAGTATCAGCATAGCCAAAAACATTCAGTACTTC.

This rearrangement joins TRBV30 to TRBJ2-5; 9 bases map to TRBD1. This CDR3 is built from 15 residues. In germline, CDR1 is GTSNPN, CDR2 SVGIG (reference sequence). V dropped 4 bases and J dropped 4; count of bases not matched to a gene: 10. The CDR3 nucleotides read TGTGCCTGGAATGGAGGGGGACAGGGATTAGAGACCCAGTACTTC. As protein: CAWNGGGQGLETQYF.

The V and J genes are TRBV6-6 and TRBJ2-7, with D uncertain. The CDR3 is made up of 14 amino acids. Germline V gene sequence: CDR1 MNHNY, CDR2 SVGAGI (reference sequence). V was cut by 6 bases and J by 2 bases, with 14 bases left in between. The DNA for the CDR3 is TGTGCCAGCAGGTTAGACAAACGACCCTACGAGCAGTACTTC. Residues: CASRLDKRPYEQYF.

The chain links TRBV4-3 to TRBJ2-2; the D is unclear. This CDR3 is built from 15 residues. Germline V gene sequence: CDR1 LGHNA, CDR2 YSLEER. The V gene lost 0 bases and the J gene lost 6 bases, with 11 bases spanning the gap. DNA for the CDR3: TGCGCCAGCAGCCAAGATCGGCAGCCCCCCGGGGAGCTGTTTTTT. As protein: CASSQDRQPPGELFF.

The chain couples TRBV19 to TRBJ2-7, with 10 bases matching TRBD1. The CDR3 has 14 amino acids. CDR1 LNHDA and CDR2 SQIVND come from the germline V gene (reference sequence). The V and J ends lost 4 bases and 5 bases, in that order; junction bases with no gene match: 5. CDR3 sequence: CASSTRTGGDEQYF. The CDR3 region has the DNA TGTGCCAGTAGTACGCGGACAGGGGGGGACGAGCAGTACTTC. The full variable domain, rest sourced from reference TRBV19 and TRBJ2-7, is DGGITQSPKYLFRKEGQNVTLSCEQNLNHDAMYWYRQDPGQGLRLIYYSQIVNDFQKGDIAEGYSVSREKKESFPLTVTSAQKNPTAFYLCASSTRTGGDEQYFGPGTRLTVT.

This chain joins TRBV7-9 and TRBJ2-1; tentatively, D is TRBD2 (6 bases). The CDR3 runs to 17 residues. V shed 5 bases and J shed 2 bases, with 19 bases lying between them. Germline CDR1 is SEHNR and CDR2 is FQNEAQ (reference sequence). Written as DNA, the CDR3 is TGTGCCAGCAGCCCACCATGGTACGGGAGTACCTACAATGAGCAGTTCTTC. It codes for CASSPPWYGSTYNEQFF.

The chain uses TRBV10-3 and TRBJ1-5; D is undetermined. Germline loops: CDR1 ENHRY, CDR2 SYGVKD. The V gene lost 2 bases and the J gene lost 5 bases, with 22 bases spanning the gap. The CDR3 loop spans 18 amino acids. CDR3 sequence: CAISEPDDLHRLDQPQHF. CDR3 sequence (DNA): TGTGCCATCAGTGAGCCGGACGACCTTCACCGCCTAGATCAGCCCCAGCATTTT.

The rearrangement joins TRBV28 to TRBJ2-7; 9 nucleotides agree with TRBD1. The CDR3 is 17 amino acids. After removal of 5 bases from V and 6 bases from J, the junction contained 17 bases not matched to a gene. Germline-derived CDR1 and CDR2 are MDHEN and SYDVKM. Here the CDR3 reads CASSPLPNRGLVREQYF. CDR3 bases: TGTGCCAGCAGTCCCCTCCCTAACAGGGGGCTAGTACGCGAGCAGTACTTC.

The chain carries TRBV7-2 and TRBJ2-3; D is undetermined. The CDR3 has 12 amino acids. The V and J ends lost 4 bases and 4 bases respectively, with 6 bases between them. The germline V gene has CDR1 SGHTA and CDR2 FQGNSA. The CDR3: CASSWWADTQYF. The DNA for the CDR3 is TGTGCCAGCAGCTGGTGGGCAGATACGCAGTATTTT.

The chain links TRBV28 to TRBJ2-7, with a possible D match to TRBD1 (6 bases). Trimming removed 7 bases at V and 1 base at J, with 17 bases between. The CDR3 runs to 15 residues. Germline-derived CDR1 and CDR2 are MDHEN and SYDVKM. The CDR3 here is CASNVVGTGSYEQYF. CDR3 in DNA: TGTGCCAGCAACGTGGTAGGCACAGGGTCCTACGAGCAGTACTTC.

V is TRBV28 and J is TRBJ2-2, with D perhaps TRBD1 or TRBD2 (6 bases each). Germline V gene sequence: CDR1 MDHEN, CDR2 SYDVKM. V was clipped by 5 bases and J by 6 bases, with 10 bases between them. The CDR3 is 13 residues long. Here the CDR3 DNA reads TGTGCCAGCAGTCCCGGGGGCTCCGGGGAGCTGTTTTTT. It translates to CASSPGGSGELFF.

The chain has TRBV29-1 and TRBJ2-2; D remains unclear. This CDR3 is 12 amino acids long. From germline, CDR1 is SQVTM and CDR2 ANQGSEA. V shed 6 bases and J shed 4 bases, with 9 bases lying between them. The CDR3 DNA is TGCAGCGTACTTGACACCACCGGGGAGCTGTTTTTT. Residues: CSVLDTTGELFF.

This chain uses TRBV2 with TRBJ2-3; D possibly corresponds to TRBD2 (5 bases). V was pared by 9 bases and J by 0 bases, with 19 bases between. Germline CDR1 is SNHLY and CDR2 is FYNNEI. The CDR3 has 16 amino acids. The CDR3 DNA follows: TGTGCCAGTAGCCTCGGACTGAACCTAAGCACAGATACGCAGTATTTT. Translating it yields CASSLGLNLSTDTQYF.